This entry describes one TCR beta chain. Original processing notes: It was from reference gene primer amplification that nucleated cell counts were estimated. This table comes from immunoSEQ multiplex PCR, and its TCRdb copy is limited to in-frame clones, with some not included. The DNA gave D and trimming, while V, J and clone size come from that table. In the table there are about 170,000 clones, almost 85% of which are singletons. The sample is drawn from a study of blood T cell repertoires in COVID-19. Turning to the study itself: T cells, B-cell-depleted T cells, or PBMCs provided the cDNA or gDNA that served as material.

The V gene end was trimmed by 4 bases and the J gene end by 9 bases; junction bases not matched to a gene: 12. Germline CDR1 reads LNHDA; CDR2 reads SQIVND (reference sequence). This CDR3 is built from 14 residues. Sequences were obtained from peripheral blood. The chain employs TRBV19 and TRBJ2-7, with 7 bases lining up with TRBD2. The sequence was collected from a woman at least 80 years old with COVID-19, enrolled during active disease. The CDR3 sequence is CASSSASGTSTQYF. The CDR3 bases are TGTGCCAGTAGTAGTGCTAGCGGTACTAGCACGCAGTACTTC.